This TCR beta chain was recorded in a study of T-cell memory formation after mild COVID-19. The V and J ends lost 1 base and 6 bases respectively, with 17 bases between them. Germline lookup yields CDR1 SGHDT and CDR2 YYEEEE. The CDR3 sequence is 15 residues long. This clonotype occurred many times. TCRdb re-called the 5' RACE reads through MiXCR, storing one row per CDR3 protein. This repertoire shows 140,000 or so distinct CDR3 sequences, under 7% found once; its top ten account for 2% to 2.5%. Source material: PBMCs or a T cell subset sorted from them (not recorded which). The receptor was derived from an adult woman who had mild COVID-19 (a few samples of this study predate the infection). Cell type and time point are not known. This sequence joins TRBV5-6 and TRBJ2-7; D might be TRBD2 (5 bases). The CDR3 spells CASSLSGTGGFEQYF. CDR3 DNA: TGTGCCAGCAGCTTGTCGGGAACCGGCGGGTTCGAGCAGTACTTC.